This T cell receptor beta chain came from a study of HIV-infected patients and healthy controls. The repertoire came from unfractionated whole blood and reflected all unsorted peripheral T cells. About 480 ng RNA was reverse transcribed with alpha and beta constant-region primers. Each of the alpha and beta chains got its own library through chain-specific third strand synthesis with indices. Each CDR3 protein gets one entry after TCRdb re-called the 5' RACE reads with MiXCR. In the table there are a few thousand distinct CDR3 sequences, roughly 23% of which are singletons. V was clipped by 3 bases and J by 0 bases, with 15 bases between them. In germline, CDR1 is KGHSH, CDR2 LQKENI. The CDR3 has 17 amino acids.

The V call is TRBV18, the J call TRBJ2-1; a weak D match, TRBD1 (5 bases). The sequenced sample was blood, obtained before antiretroviral therapy. The sequence was obtained from an adult with HIV infection. The CDR3 nucleotides read TGTGCCAGCTCACCGATTTGGGGCGAGAGCTCCTACAATGAGCAGTTCTTC. This encodes CASSPIWGESSYNEQFF.